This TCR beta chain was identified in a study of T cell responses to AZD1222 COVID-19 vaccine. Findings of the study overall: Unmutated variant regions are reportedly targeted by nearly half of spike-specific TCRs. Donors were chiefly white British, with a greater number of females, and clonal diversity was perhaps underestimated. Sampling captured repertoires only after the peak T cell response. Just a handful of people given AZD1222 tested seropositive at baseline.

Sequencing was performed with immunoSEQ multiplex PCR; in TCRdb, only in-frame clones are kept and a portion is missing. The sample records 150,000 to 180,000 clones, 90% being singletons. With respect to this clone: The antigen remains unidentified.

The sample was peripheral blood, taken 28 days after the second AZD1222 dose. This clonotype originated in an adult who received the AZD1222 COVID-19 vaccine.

In DNA form, the CDR3 reads TGTGCCAGCAGTGAATTGAGCGGAGGTGCTTTCTTT. It codes for CASSELSGGAFF. J is TRBJ1-1 and V is TRBV25-1; D gene unclear. This CDR3 region has 12 residues. The germline gives CDR1 MGHDK, CDR2 SYGVNS. V lost 1 base and J 11 bases, leaving 11 bases between the germline ends.